The present T cell receptor beta chain was sequenced within a study of spatial heterogeneity in lung cancer. Study in general: The average count in raw reads for each unique TCR and UMI combination exceeded 8.5 appearances.

Trimming took off 6 bases at V and 2 bases at J, with 12 bases between the two ends. The CDR3 covers 13 residues. Germline V gene data show CDR1 as DFQATT and CDR2 as SNEGSKA (reference sequence). Regarding time point: sample taken at primary tumor resection. Whole RNA obtained from tumor, nontumor lung or frozen PBMC underwent sequencing without sorting. Every TCR cDNA molecule bore a unique molecular identifier. One entry per CDR3 protein results from TCRdb running MiXCR on the 5' RACE reads. The profile shows about 80,000 distinct CDR3 sequences, about 7.8% of them singletons. This clonotype was seen many times.

The TCR comes from a male donor with early-stage non-small cell lung cancer. This sample comprised PBMCs, obtained at surgery. J is TRBJ2-3 and V is TRBV20-1; D may be TRBD2 (5 bases). The chain's CDR3 is CSARTLPTDTQYF. DNA of the CDR3: TGCAGTGCACGGACTTTACCCACAGATACGCAGTATTTT.